This T cell receptor (beta chain) was sequenced during a study of blood T cell repertoires in COVID-19. About the study: Samples taken during acute and convalescent COVID-19 were collected in the United States, Italy and Spain. T cells, B-cell-depleted T cells, or PBMCs supplied cDNA or gDNA.

In the original workflow: By means of reference gene primer amplification, nucleated cell counts were estimated. The repertoire was sequenced with immunoSEQ multiplex PCR; TCRdb's copy has only in-frame clones and lacks some. For V, J and clone size, that table is used; D and trimming come from the DNA. The repertoire holds about 70,000 clones, with 80% as singletons. V was cut by 4 bases and J by 7 bases, with 13 bases left in between. CDR3 size: 13 residues. The germline V gene encodes CDR1 ENHRY and CDR2 SYGVKD. Sequencing was performed on peripheral blood. The chain is built from TRBV10-3 and TRBJ1-2; D is unresolved. This clonotype originated in a man in his 70s who had recovered from COVID-19. Here the CDR3 reads CAISGSQLGGYTF. CDR3 nucleotides: TGTGCCATCAGTGGTTCACAGCTTGGTGGCTACACCTTC.